This T cell receptor beta chain was observed in a study of blood T cell repertoires in COVID-19 (TCRdb year 2020). For the wider study: The collaborator samples originated in the United States, Italy and Spain and spanned the acute and convalescent phases of COVID-19. The prospective study material was composed of cDNA or gDNA derived from T cells, B-cell-depleted T cells, or PBMCs. Subjects who had been exposed to COVID-19, were actively infected with it, or had recovered from it provided the deeply sampled blood TCRbeta repertoires that made up the dataset. The repertoires were released in a freely available public database meant as a resource for research on the immune response to SARS-CoV-2. Samples were obtained from the ongoing ImmuneRACE study (first 160 participants) and from 1,000 to 1,500 subjects provided by 6 global collaborators. Nearly every sample came with metadata listing a de-identified subject ID, COVID-19 status, age in years and sex. HLA class I and class II types, where available, came from metadata supplied by the sample provider rather than from assay-based typing.

TCRbeta CDR3 regions were amplified from genomic DNA by means of the immunoSEQ Assay, a bias-controlled multiplex PCR. Per the authors' processing: Within the assay, amplification of reference gene primers was used to estimate how many nucleated cells each sample contained. To quantify the absolute abundance of each unique TCRbeta CDR3 rearrangement, sequence reads were collapsed and filtered. For each sample, productive Simpson clonality was calculated as the square root of Simpson's diversity index across productive rearrangements. Here the immuneACCESS table is served through TCRdb, limited to in-frame sequences with V and J called. Missing clones are a known gap in these copies; in checked studies unresolved V genes cover under half, and the rest lacks a known reason. V, J and clone size are those of that table, while D and trimming were read from the DNA. This sample lists about 35,000 clones; around 87% were detected once. Roughly two fifths of the sample lies in the top ten.

Points the paper makes about the study in general: The quantity of clinical and demographic metadata differed by source and by participant and was supplied without curation.

Unmatched junction bases come to 4, with V trimmed by 4 bases and J by 0 bases. CDR1 and CDR2 were assigned from the germline V gene as SGHAT and FQNNGV. The CDR3 sequence holds 16 residues, the cysteine and phenylalanine included. The DNA shown is the 48-base CDR3, in frame from base 1. Comment on this clone: Its specific antigen is unknown. Per-base quality was not reported, and no clone a single base away is much larger than it.

The collaborating institutions used their own protocols to collect whole blood in K2EDTA tubes. For TCRbeta analysis, collaborators shipped samples as frozen whole blood, isolated PBMCs, or DNA extracted from either of those sample types. This chain is built from TRBV11-2 and TRBJ2-3, and 10 junction bases match TRBD2. The sequence came from a human donor in a cohort sampled during active COVID-19. Material: peripheral blood. DNA sequence: TGTGCCAGCAGCTGGGGACTAGCGTACAGCACAGATACGCAGTATTTT. Translation gives CASSWGLAYSTDTQYF.